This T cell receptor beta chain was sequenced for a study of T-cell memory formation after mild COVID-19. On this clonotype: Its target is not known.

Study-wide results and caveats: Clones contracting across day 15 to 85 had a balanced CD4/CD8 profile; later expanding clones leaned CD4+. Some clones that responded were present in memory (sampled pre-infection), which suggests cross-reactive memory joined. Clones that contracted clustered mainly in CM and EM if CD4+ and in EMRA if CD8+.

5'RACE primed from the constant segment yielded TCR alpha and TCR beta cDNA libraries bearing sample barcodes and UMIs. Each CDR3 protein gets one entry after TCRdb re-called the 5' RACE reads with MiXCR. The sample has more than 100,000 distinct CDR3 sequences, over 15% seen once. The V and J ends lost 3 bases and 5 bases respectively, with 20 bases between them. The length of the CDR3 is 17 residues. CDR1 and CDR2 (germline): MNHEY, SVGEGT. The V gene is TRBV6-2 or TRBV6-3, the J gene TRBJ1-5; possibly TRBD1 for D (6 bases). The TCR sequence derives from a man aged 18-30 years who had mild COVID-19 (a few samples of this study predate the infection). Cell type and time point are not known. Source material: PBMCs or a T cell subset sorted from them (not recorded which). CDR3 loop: CASSYRQGMTRDQPQHF. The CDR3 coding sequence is TGTGCCAGCAGTTATAGGCAGGGGATGACTCGGGATCAGCCCCAGCATTTT.